These 26 T cell receptor beta chains were all obtained from the same sample, sequenced in a study of blood T cells in healthy people across ages. Primed by a sample-barcoded 5' primer and a J-beta primer mix, a second PCR proceeded for about 6 to 11 cycles. TCRdb re-called the 5' RACE reads with MiXCR, one entry per CDR3 protein. In the table there are 580,000 or so distinct CDR3 sequences, roughly 43% of which are singletons. Sequenced sample: blood. The receptors shown here come from a man older than 75 in good health.

This clonotype was seen a few times. The J gene is TRBJ2-7, the V gene TRBV11-2; the D call may be TRBD1 or TRBD2 (5 bases each). V was cut by 5 bases and J by 4 bases, with 15 bases left in between. The CDR3 is 14 amino acids. Germline CDR1 reads SGHAT; CDR2 reads FQNNGV. CDR3 residues: CASSLWDGRYEQYF. DNA for the CDR3: TGTGCCAGCAGCCTCTGGGACGGGCGGTACGAGCAGTACTTC.

This clonotype was recorded many times. The chain is built from TRBV6-6 and TRBJ2-3, with 8 bases lining up with TRBD2. This CDR3 region has 14 residues. Germline CDR1 MNHNY, CDR2 SVGAGI (reference sequence). V lost 5 bases to trimming and J lost 5 bases; unmatched junction nucleotides: 6. In DNA form, the CDR3 reads TGTGCCAGCAGTACGGGAGGGCAAGTAGATACGCAGTATTTT. Its protein product is CASSTGGQVDTQYF.

The chain couples TRBV12-3 or TRBV12-4 to TRBJ2-5, with no clear D. Gene TRBJ2-7 matches the end of the DNA better, so the J call may be wrong. This CDR3 is built from 12 residues. The CDR3, as DNA: TGTGCCAGCCCCTGTGGTTCCTACGAGCAGTACTTC. This codes for CASPCGSYEQYF.

DNA of the CDR3: TGCAGCGCCGGGGGTCGCTACGGGGAACAAGAGACCCAGTACTTC. It codes for CSAGGRYGEQETQYF. The chain joins TRBV29-1 to TRBJ2-5, with D perhaps matching TRBD2 (6 bases). The CDR3 spans 15 residues. Deletions cut 7 bases from V and 2 bases from J, with 20 bases between. Germline V gene sequence: CDR1 SQVTM, CDR2 ANQGSEA.

The chain employs TRBV27 and TRBJ2-4; D is possibly TRBD1 or TRBD2 (5 bases each). The J call is doubtful: the DNA matches TRBJ2-7 better. CDR1 and CDR2 from the germline V gene are MNHEY and SMNVEV (reference sequence). CDR3 length equals 15 residues. The CDR3: CASSLSSGPAYEQYF. The CDR3, as DNA: TGTGCCAGCAGTTTATCGTCGGGACCAGCCTACGAGCAGTACTTC.

V usage is TRBV9 and J usage is TRBJ2-1; 7 nucleotides align to TRBD1. Germline CDR1 is SGDLS and CDR2 is YYNGEE. This CDR3 contains 13 residues. The trim removed 4 bases at V and 8 bases at J, leaving 6 bases unmatched. CDR3 sequence: CASSLGQYDEQFF. The CDR3 DNA sequence: TGTGCCAGCAGCCTGGGACAGTACGATGAGCAGTTCTTC.

This clonotype was picked up one time. J is TRBJ2-7 and V is TRBV20-1; 9 bases are a match to TRBD1. CDR1 is DFQATT, CDR2 SNEGSKA, per germline (reference sequence). Germline trimming cut 6 bases from V and 4 bases from J; bases unmatched to any gene: 7. The CDR3 extends over 13 amino acids. This chain's CDR3 is CSAEGTGKYEQYF. In DNA, the CDR3 is TGCAGTGCCGAGGGGACAGGGAAATACGAGCAGTACTTC.

CDR3 sequence reads: CSARLPGTGEETQYF. The CDR3 bases are TGCAGTGCTAGACTACCCGGGACAGGGGAAGAGACCCAGTACTTC. V gene TRBV20-1 combines with J gene TRBJ2-5, with TRBD1 matching over 10 bases. The CDR3 contains 15 residues. V shed 2 bases, J shed 3 bases, and the junction held 6 bases outside the gene matches. Germline CDR1 reads DFQATT; CDR2 reads SNEGSKA (reference sequence).

This clonotype turned up a few times. The chain joins TRBV20-1 to TRBJ1-5; D unclear. This CDR3 region has 15 residues. CDR1 is DFQATT, CDR2 SNEGSKA, per germline (reference sequence). V lost 0 bases and J 4 bases, leaving 13 bases between the germline ends. The DNA for the CDR3 is TGCAGTGCTAGAGATCCGGCAGAAGGTAATCAGCCCCAGCATTTT. It specifies CSARDPAEGNQPQHF.

The chain employs TRBV28 and TRBJ2-3; maybe TRBD1 (5 bases). CDR1 and CDR2 from the germline V gene are MDHEN and SYDVKM. The CDR3 covers 14 residues. V lost 3 bases to trimming and J lost 2 bases, with 9 bases between them. The CDR3 DNA reads as TGTGCCAGCAGTTTCAAGGGGAACACAGATACGCAGTATTTT. Its protein is CASSFKGNTDTQYF. The variable domain in full, completed from reference TRBV28 and TRBJ2-3, reads DVKVTQSSRYLVKRTGEKVFLECVQDMDHENMFWYRQDPGLGLRLIYFSYDVKMKEKGDIPEGYSVSREKKERFSLILESASTNQTSMYLCASSFKGNTDTQYFGPGTRLTVL.

The chain has TRBV29-1 and TRBJ2-1; a possible D gene is TRBD2 (6 bases). The V gene lost 3 bases and the J gene lost 4 bases, with 19 bases spanning the gap. CDR1 SQVTM and CDR2 ANQGSEA come from the germline V gene. This CDR3 region has 16 residues. CDR3 in amino acids: CSVEPTSSGEYNEQFF. DNA for the CDR3: TGCAGCGTTGAGCCCACTAGCAGTGGGGAATACAATGAGCAGTTCTTC.

Worth noting for this clonotype: Germline is not matched at one junction end, which may reflect a read error. This sequence joins TRBV25-1 and TRBJ2-1; TRBD2 aligns across 9 bases. CDR1 and CDR2 from the germline V gene are MGHDK and SYGVNS. The CDR3 contains 16 residues. CDR3 DNA: TGTGCCAGCAGTGAACTAGCGGGGAGCTCCTACGATGAGCAGTTCTTC. Translating it yields CASSELAGSSYDEQFF. The variable domain in full, completed from reference TRBV25-1 and TRBJ2-1, reads EADIYQTPRYLVIGTGKKITLECSQTMGHDKMYWYQQDPGMELHLIHYSYGVNSTEKGDLSSESTVSRIRTEHFPLTLESARPSHTSQYLCASSELAGSSYDEQFFGPGTRLTVL.

There are a few counts of this clonotype. This sequence joins TRBV6-6 and TRBJ2-3; unclear D gene. Germline V lookup: CDR1 MNHNY, CDR2 SVGAGI (reference sequence). This CDR3 has 14 residues. V was pared by 1 base and J by 10 bases, with 15 bases between. The CDR3 loop reads CASSYFPPTNAQYF. The DNA for the CDR3 is TGTGCCAGCAGTTACTTTCCTCCGACCAACGCGCAGTATTTT.

V gene TRBV10-3 combines with J gene TRBJ2-7; the match to TRBD2 covers 11 bases. V lost 7 bases, J lost 2 bases, and 10 bases stayed unmatched. CDR3 length equals 16 residues. The germline V gene encodes CDR1 ENHRY and CDR2 SYGVKD. This CDR3 is CAIKPGLAASPYEQYF. As DNA, the CDR3 is TGTGCCATCAAACCGGGACTAGCGGCGAGCCCCTACGAGCAGTACTTC.

The gene calls are TRBV11-2 and TRBJ2-1; no definite D call. Trimming removed 0 bases at V and 0 bases at J, with 15 bases between. Germline CDR1 SGHAT, CDR2 FQNNGV. The CDR3 is 18 amino acids. In DNA, the CDR3 is TGTGCCAGCAGCTTAGATTGGGGAATTAAGAACTCCTACAATGAGCAGTTCTTC. It is translated as CASSLDWGIKNSYNEQFF.

Notes on this clonotype: Germline is not matched at one junction end, which may reflect a read error. This chain links TRBV10-3 with TRBJ1-2; D is possibly TRBD1 (5 bases). Germline V gene sequence: CDR1 ENHRY, CDR2 SYGVKD. This CDR3 spans 13 amino acids. The CDR3 here is CTISESGRNGYTF. For the CDR3, the DNA is TGTACCATCAGTGAGTCGGGACGGAATGGCTACACCTTC.

This chain uses TRBV6-6 with TRBJ1-5; TRBD1 is a possible D gene (5 bases). The germline V gene encodes CDR1 MNHNY and CDR2 SVGAGI (reference sequence). The length of the CDR3 is 14 residues. The V and J ends lost 5 bases and 4 bases respectively, with 12 bases between them. The CDR3 DNA follows: TGTGCCAGCAGTCAGGGTGTCGGAAATCAGCCCCAGCATTTT. Translating it yields CASSQGVGNQPQHF.

This clonotype came up a few times. The chain combines TRBV20-1 with TRBJ1-2; 11 bases fit TRBD1. V lost 7 bases to trimming and J lost 8 bases; unmatched junction nucleotides: 9. This CDR3 is 13 amino acids long. CDR1 DFQATT and CDR2 SNEGSKA come from the germline V gene (reference sequence). In DNA form, the CDR3 reads TGCAGTGTCCGGACAGGGGGCGCTTGGGGCTACACCTTC. It codes for CSVRTGGAWGYTF.

V usage is TRBV3-1 and J usage is TRBJ1-1; D gene unclear. The CDR3 consists of 12 residues. V gave up 0 bases and J gave up 11 bases, with 10 bases separating them. Per germline, CDR1 LGHDT and CDR2 YNNKEL (reference sequence). CDR3: CASSQDRKKAFF. CDR3 coding DNA: TGTGCCAGCAGCCAAGATCGAAAGAAGGCTTTCTTT.

This clonotype was picked up many times. This sequence joins TRBV5-1 and TRBJ2-1; 9 bases line up with TRBD2. Germline CDR1 and CDR2: SGHRS and YFSETQ. CDR3 size: 15 residues. With V trimmed by 0 bases and J by 4 bases, 2 bases remained unmatched. CDR3 loop: CASSLVAGVYNEQFF. CDR3 coding DNA: TGCGCCAGCAGCTTGGTAGCGGGGGTGTACAATGAGCAGTTCTTC. Full variable domain (outside the CDR3, taken from reference TRBV5-1 and TRBJ2-1): KAGVTQTPRYLIKTRGQQVTLSCSPISGHRSVSWYQQTPGQGLQFLFEYFSETQRNKGNFPGRFSGRQFSNSRSEMNVSTLELGDSALYLCASSLVAGVYNEQFFGPGTRLTVL.

This chain uses TRBV2 with TRBJ2-3; tentatively, D is TRBD1 (5 bases). Looked up from germline, CDR1 is SNHLY and CDR2 is FYNNEI. The CDR3 runs 16 residues. V lost 6 bases and J lost 8, with 24 bases in between. CDR3 residues: CASRARVGPAGLTQYF. In DNA form, the CDR3 reads TGTGCCAGCAGGGCCCGGGTGGGGCCGGCCGGGCTTACGCAGTATTTT.

The J gene is TRBJ2-6, the V gene TRBV6-5; 7 bases map to TRBD2. CDR1 and CDR2 from the germline V gene are MNHEY and SVGAGI. V lost 8 bases, J lost 0 bases, and 4 bases stayed unmatched. The CDR3 length is 15 residues. Here the CDR3 DNA reads TGTGCCAGCCGGGGGGTTAGCTCTGGGGCCAACGTCCTGACTTTC. Translated: CASRGVSSGANVLTF.

The gene calls are TRBV20-1 and TRBJ2-1; TRBD2 agrees at 9 bases. The DNA end is more similar to TRBJ2-7, so the J call may be wrong. The CDR3 totals 16 residues. In germline, CDR1 is DFQATT, CDR2 SNEGSKA (reference sequence). Here the CDR3 DNA reads TGCAGTGCTAGTTTCGGTCTAGCGGGATCCTACAATGAGCAGTACTTC. Its protein is CSASFGLAGSYNEQYF.

This chain uses TRBV5-1 with TRBJ2-1, with unresolved D. This CDR3 is 13 amino acids long. In germline, CDR1 is SGHRS, CDR2 YFSETQ. The ends were cut back, 4 bases at V and 10 bases at J, with 15 bases in the middle. For the CDR3, the DNA is TGCGCCAGCAGCGTGGATCGGCTTTACGAGCAGTTCTTC. Amino acid sequence: CASSVDRLYEQFF.

This chain joins TRBV12-3 or TRBV12-4 and TRBJ2-7; TRBD2 matches 11 bases. J lost 3 bases, V lost 4 bases, and 8 bases had no gene match. The CDR3 contains 16 residues. CDR3 amino acids: CASSSAGTSGHYEQYF. CDR3 DNA sequence: TGTGCCAGCAGTTCGGCCGGGACTAGCGGCCACTACGAGCAGTACTTC.

The chain is built from TRBV20-1 and TRBJ2-7; maybe TRBD2 (7 bases). The CDR3 contains 15 residues. The V gene's germline CDR1 is DFQATT and CDR2 SNEGSKA (reference sequence). The ends were cut back, 5 bases at V and 0 bases at J, with 17 bases in the middle. CDR3 DNA sequence: TGCAGTGCTTCGGGGGCTAGCGGAATCTCCTACGAGCAGTACTTC. This codes for CSASGASGISYEQYF.